Included here is one TCR beta chain sequence, with context. No antigen is known for it. Profiling relied on immunoSEQ multiplex PCR, and the TCRdb table lists in-frame clones only, not all of them. The sample includes about 9,300 clones, about 80% of them seen just once. These data belong to a study of T cell clonotyping in hematopoietic cell transplantation. Study results and limitations: Broader posttransplant TCR repertoire diversity was predicted by graft donor and pretransplant recipient Inverse Simpson Index values. Recipient TCR diversity dropped after transplant; expanded clonotypes rose from day 30 to 180.

Recipient blood drawn about 28 days pretransplant and days 30, 100, 180 after. The TCR sequence derives from a male patient aged 55 to 70 who had an allogeneic stem cell transplant from an unrelated donor, so the T cells may come from the graft donor. Some clones in this sample may be carry-over from other donors' samples. The material sequenced was PBMCs, taken at the time of graft-versus-host disease after allogeneic stem cell transplant.

In DNA, the CDR3 is TGTGCCAGCAGCCCTCAAGTAGCCACGACCTACGAGCAGTACTTC. Translated, it gives CASSPQVATTYEQYF. The chain joins TRBV6-5 to TRBJ2-7; the D is unclear. CDR3 length: 15 amino acids. Germline lookup yields CDR1 MNHEY and CDR2 SVGAGI. Trimming removed 6 bases at V and 2 bases at J, with 17 bases between.